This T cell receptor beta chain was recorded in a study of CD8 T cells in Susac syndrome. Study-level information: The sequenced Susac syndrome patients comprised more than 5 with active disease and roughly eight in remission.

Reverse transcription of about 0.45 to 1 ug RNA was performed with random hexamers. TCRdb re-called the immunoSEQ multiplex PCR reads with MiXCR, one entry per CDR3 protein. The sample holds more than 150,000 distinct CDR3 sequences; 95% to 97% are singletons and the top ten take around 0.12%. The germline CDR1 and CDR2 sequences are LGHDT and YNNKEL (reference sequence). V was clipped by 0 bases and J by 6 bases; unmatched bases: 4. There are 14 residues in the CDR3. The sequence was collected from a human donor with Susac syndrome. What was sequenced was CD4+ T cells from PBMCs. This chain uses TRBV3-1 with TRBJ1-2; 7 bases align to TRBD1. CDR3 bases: TGTGCCAGCAGCCAAGAGACAGGGAAGGATGGCTACACCTTC. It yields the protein CASSQETGKDGYTF.